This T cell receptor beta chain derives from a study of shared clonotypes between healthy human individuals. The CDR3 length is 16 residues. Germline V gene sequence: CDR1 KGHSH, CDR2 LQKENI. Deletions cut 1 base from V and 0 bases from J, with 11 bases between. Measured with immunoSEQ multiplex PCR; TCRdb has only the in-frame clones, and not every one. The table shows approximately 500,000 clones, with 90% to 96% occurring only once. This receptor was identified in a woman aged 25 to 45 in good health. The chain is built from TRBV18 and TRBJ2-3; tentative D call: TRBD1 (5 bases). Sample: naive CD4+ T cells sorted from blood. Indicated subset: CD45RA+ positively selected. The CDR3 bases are TGTGCCAGCTCACCACTCGGACACTCTAGCACAGATACGCAGTATTTT. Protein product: CASSPLGHSSTDTQYF.